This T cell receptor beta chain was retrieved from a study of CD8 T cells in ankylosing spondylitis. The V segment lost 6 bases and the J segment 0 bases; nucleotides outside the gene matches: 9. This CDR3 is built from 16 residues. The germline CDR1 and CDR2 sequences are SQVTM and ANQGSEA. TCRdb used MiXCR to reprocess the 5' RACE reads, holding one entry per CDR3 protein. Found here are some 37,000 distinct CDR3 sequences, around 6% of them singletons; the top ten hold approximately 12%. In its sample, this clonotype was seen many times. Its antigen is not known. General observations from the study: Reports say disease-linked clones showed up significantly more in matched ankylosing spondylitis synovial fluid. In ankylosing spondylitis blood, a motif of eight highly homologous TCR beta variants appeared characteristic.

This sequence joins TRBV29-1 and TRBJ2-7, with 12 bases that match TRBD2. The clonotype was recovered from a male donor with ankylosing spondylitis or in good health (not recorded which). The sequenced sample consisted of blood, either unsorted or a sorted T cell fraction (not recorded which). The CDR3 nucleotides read TGCAGCGTCAAGACTAGCGGGAGCTCAAGCTCCTACGAGCAGTACTTC. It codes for CSVKTSGSSSSYEQYF.